These T cell receptor beta chains were read from a single sample in a study of blood T cell repertoires in COVID-19. Only in-frame clones appear in the TCRdb table, and some are missing; sequencing was by immunoSEQ multiplex PCR. The sample records a few hundred thousand clones, approximately 78% being singletons. The sequenced material came from PBMCs or T cells enriched from blood (not recorded which). The receptors stem from a man aged 35-49 years who had recovered from COVID-19. The CDR3 runs from the conserved cysteine through the conserved F or W. A D gene is named only where the DNA matches it firmly. Rows may omit the clone size; those that give it use once, few, many or a size class.

TRBV27	TRBJ1-5	-	-	15	TGTGCCAGCAGCCAACAGGGCCTTAGCAATCAGCCCCAGCATTTT	CASSQQGLSNQPQHF
TRBV4-1	TRBJ1-4	-	-	16	TGCGCCAGCAGCCGACTATCGGGTACGACTAATGAAAAACTGTTTTTT	CASSRLSGTTNEKLFF
TRBV30	TRBJ1-5	-	-	14	TGTGCCTGGAGCCAAGACAGTCACGGACAGCCCCAGCATTTT	CAWSQDSHGQPQHF
TRBV11-3	TRBJ1-5	-	-	14	TGTGCCAGCAGCTTCTGGGGGGTCGGGCAGCCCCAGCATTTT	CASSFWGVGQPQHF
TRBV24-1	TRBJ2-3	-	TRBD2	17	TGTGCCACCAGTGATCATACTAGCGGACCGCACACAGATACGCAGTATTTT	CATSDHTSGPHTDTQYF
TRBV29-1	TRBJ2-1	-	-	15	TGCAGCGTTGAAGTCTTGGCTAGCGCCTACAATGAGCAGTTCTTC	CSVEVLASAYNEQFF
TRBV5-5	TRBJ2-3	-	TRBD2	17	TGTGCCAGCGCTCGTCAAGGACTAGCCAGATTCACGGATACGCAGTATTTT	CASARQGLARFTDTQYF
TRBV6-5	TRBJ2-7	once	-	15	TGTGCCAGCAGCCGAGGGGGAGCTAGCTCCTACGAGCAGTACTTC	CASSRGGASSYEQYF
TRBV18	TRBJ1-2	-	-	16	TGTGCCAGCTCACCTCCGACAGGTCGGGCGAACTATGGCTACACCTTC	CASSPPTGRANYGYTF
TRBV18	TRBJ2-5	-	TRBD1	16	TGTGCCAGCTCATCCGTGTTGGGACAGCGAAAAGAGACCCAGTACTTC	CASSSVLGQRKETQYF
TRBV6-4	TRBJ1-6	-	-	15	TGTGCCAGCAGCCCGCAGGGGTTGGAGGATTCACCCCTCCACTTT	CASSPQGLEDSPLHF
TRBV7-3	TRBJ1-1	-	-	16	TGTGCCAGCAGCCCACACCCCCGACAGGTGATCACTGAAGCTTTCTTT	CASSPHPRQVITEAFF
TRBV18	TRBJ1-1	-	TRBD1	13	TGTGCCAGCCAAGACAGGGGCGGCACTGAAGCTTTCTTT	CASQDRGGTEAFF
TRBV2	TRBJ1-5	-	-	11	TGTGCCAGCAGTGAAGCAACTGGACTAGATTTT	CASSEATGLDF